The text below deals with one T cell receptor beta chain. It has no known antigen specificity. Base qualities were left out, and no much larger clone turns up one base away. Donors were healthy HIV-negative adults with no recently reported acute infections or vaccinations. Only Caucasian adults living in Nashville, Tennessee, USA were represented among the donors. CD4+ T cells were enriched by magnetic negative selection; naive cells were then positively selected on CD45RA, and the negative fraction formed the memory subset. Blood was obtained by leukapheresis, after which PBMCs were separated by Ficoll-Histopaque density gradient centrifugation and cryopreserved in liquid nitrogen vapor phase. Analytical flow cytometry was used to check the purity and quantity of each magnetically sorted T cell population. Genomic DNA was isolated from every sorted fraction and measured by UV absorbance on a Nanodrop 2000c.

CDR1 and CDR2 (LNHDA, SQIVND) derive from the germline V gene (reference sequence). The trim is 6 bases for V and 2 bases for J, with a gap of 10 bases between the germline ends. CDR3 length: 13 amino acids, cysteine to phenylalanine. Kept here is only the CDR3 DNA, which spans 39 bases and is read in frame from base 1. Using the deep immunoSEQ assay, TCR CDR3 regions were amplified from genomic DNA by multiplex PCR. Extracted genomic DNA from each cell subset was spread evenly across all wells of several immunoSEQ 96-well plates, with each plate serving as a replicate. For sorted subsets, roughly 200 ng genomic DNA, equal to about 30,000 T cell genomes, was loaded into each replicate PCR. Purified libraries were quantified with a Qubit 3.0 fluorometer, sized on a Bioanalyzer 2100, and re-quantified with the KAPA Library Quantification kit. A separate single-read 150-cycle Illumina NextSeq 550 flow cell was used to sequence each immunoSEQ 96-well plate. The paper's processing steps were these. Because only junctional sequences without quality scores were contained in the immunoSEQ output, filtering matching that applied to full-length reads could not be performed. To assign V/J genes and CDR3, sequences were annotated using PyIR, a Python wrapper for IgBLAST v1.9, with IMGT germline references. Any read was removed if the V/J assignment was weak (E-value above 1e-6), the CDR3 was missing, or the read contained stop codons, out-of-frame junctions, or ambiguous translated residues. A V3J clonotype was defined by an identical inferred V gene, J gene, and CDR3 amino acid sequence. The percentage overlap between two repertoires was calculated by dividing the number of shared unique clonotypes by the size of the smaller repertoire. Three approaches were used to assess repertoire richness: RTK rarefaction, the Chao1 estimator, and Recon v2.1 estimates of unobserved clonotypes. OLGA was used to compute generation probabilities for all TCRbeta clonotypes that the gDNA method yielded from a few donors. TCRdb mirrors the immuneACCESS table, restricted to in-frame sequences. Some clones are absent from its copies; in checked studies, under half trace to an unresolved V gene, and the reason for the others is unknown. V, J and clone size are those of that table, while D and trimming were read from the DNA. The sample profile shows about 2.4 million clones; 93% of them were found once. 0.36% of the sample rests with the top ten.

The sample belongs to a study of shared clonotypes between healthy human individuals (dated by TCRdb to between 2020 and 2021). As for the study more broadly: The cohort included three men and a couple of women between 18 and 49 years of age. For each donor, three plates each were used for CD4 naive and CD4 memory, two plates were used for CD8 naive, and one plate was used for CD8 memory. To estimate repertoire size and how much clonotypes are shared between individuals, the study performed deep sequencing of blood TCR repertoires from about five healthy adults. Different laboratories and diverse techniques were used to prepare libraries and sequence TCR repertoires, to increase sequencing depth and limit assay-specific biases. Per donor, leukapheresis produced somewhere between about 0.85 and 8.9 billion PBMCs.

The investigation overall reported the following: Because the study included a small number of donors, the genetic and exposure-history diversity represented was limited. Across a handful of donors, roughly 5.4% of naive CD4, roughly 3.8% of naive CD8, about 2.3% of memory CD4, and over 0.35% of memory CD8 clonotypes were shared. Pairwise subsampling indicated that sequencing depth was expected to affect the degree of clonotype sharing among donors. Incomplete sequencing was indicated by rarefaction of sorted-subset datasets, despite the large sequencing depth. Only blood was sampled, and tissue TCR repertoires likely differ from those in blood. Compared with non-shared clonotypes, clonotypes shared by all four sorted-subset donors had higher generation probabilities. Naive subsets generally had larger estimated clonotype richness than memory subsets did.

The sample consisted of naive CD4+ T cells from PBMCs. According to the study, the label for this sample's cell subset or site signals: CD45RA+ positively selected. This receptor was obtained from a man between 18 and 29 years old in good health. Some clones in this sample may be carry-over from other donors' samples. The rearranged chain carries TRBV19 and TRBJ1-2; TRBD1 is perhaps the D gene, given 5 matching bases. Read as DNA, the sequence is TGTGCCAGTAGAGATGCAGGGAACTATGGCTACACCTTC. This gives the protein CASRDAGNYGYTF.